This TCR beta chain was found in a study of cytomegalovirus exposure and HLA in healthy donors. Findings and caveats of the study: A list of 150 or so TCR beta chains associated with cytomegalovirus was given. Most TCR sequences were seen very rarely across donors, but some public TCRs occurred in many.

The CDR3 spans 17 residues. CDR1 and CDR2 (germline): LNHNV, YYDKDF (reference sequence). J was trimmed by 4 bases and V by 3 bases; bases with no gene match: 7. Of note for this clone: What it recognizes is unknown.

TCRdb keeps only in-frame clones here, not all; method: immunoSEQ multiplex PCR. Here the sample spans about 140,000 clones, 84% being singletons. Sequencing was carried out using PBMCs. This chain links TRBV15 with TRBJ2-3, with 13 bases lining up with TRBD2. This TCR was sampled from a woman in her 30s in good health and CMV-seronegative. Here the CDR3 reads CATSRKTSGGNSDTQYF. CDR3 bases: TGTGCCACCAGCAGGAAGACTAGCGGGGGGAATTCAGATACGCAGTATTTT.